These 10 T cell receptor beta chains originate from one sample sequenced in a study of chemoradiotherapy in HPV16-positive cancers. Produced via immunoSEQ multiplex PCR; TCRdb's table is partial and in-frame only. This sample has fewer than 30,000 clones, with roughly 95% found just once. This specimen was collected from a patient who underwent chemoradiotherapy. The receptors shown here come from a human donor with HPV-associated anogenital cancer.

J is TRBJ1-6 and V is TRBV19; D remains unclear. Germline lookup yields CDR1 LNHDA and CDR2 SQIVND (reference sequence). This CDR3 comprises 15 residues. V dropped 9 bases and J dropped 6 bases, with 18 bases sitting between them. The CDR3 DNA reads as TGTGCCAGCCTTGACGGGCAGCTACCTAATTCACCCCTCCACTTT. Amino acids: CASLDGQLPNSPLHF.

V usage is TRBV7-2 and J usage is TRBJ2-1; no clear D gene. This CDR3 contains 16 residues. CDR1 and CDR2 (germline): SGHTA, FQGNSA. The ends were cut back, 1 base at V and 0 bases at J, with 10 bases in the middle. CDR3 protein: CASSLVSDSSYNEQFF. The CDR3 DNA follows: TGTGCCAGCAGCTTAGTTTCCGATAGCTCCTACAATGAGCAGTTCTTC. The full variable domain, with the rest looked up from reference TRBV7-2 and TRBJ2-1, is GAGVSQSPSNKVTEKGKDVELRCDPISGHTALYWYRQSLGQGLEFLIYFQGNSAPDKSGLPSDRFSAERTGGSVSTLTIQRTQQEDSAVYLCASSLVSDSSYNEQFFGPGTRLTVL.

The V call is TRBV27, the J call TRBJ1-5; D unclear. V was pared by 4 bases and J by 3 bases, with 13 bases between. Germline values: CDR1 MNHEY, CDR2 SMNVEV (reference sequence). The CDR3 totals 15 residues. The CDR3 loop is CASSSTTNSNQPQHF. The DNA for the CDR3 is TGTGCCAGCAGTTCCACTACCAACTCCAATCAGCCCCAGCATTTT.

The V call is TRBV4-3, the J call TRBJ1-2; 7 nucleotides match TRBD1. Germline V gene data show CDR1 as LGHNA and CDR2 as YSLEER. The CDR3 is made up of 15 amino acids. V was clipped by 1 base and J by 8 bases; unmatched bases: 10. DNA for the CDR3: TGCGCCAGCAGCCAAGGGGCCGCCAGGGGGGACGGCTACACCTTC. Protein: CASSQGAARGDGYTF.

The J gene is TRBJ1-2, the V gene TRBV2; 11 nucleotides match TRBD1. Germline V gives CDR1 SNHLY, CDR2 FYNNEI. The CDR3 spans 12 residues. Losses at the gene ends were 11 bases for V and 5 bases for J; bases not matched to a gene: 4. The CDR3 region is CAGQGAGYGYTF. In DNA form, the CDR3 reads TGTGCCGGACAGGGGGCCGGGTATGGCTACACCTTC.

This clone was observed once. The CDR3: CASSLGWSREQYF. CDR3 bases: TGCGCCAGCAGCTTGGGGTGGTCCCGTGAGCAGTACTTC. The J gene is TRBJ2-7, the V gene TRBV5-1, with D hard to call. Germline assignment: CDR1 SGHRS and CDR2 YFSETQ. CDR3 length: 13 residues. V was cut by 0 bases and J by 7 bases, with 11 bases left in between.

The chain uses TRBV7-3 and TRBJ2-3; 9 nucleotides align to TRBD2. CDR3 length: 15 residues. Germline V gives CDR1 SGHTA, CDR2 FQGTGA. Trimming took 5 bases from V and 5 from J; bases not matched to a gene: 8. CDR3 nucleotide sequence: TGTGCCAGCAGCCTCAGCGGGGGGAGTGAAGATACGCAGTATTTT. Its protein is CASSLSGGSEDTQYF.

The V gene is TRBV29-1, the J gene TRBJ1-1; D not resolved. CDR1 is SQVTM and CDR2 is ANQGSEA in the germline V gene. The CDR3 runs 14 residues. V lost 6 bases and J lost 5, with 19 bases in between. The CDR3 DNA reads TGCAGCGTCAACGGTTACCTGGGAGGGACTGAAGCTTTCTTT. Its protein product is CSVNGYLGGTEAFF.

The chain combines TRBV2 with TRBJ2-7; D is perhaps TRBD1 (5 bases). Germline CDR1 and CDR2: SNHLY and FYNNEI. V lost 5 bases and J lost 0, with 8 bases in between. This CDR3 region has 13 residues. The CDR3 coding sequence is TGTGCCAGCAGTCAACAGGCCTCCTACGAGCAGTACTTC. Residues: CASSQQASYEQYF.

This chain connects TRBV4-1 to TRBJ1-2; 9 nucleotides agree with TRBD1. Germline V gives CDR1 MGHRA, CDR2 YSYEKL. V was pared by 1 base and J by 6 bases, with 0 bases of the junction left unmatched. This CDR3 has 13 residues. The CDR3: CASSQGTGDGYTF. As DNA, the CDR3 is TGCGCCAGCAGCCAAGGGACAGGGGATGGCTACACCTTC.